This TCR beta chain was captured by sequencing in a study of siplizumab effects on memory and regulatory T cells. The study, taken as a whole, reports: The majority of clones, roughly 80-96% of proliferating CD4+ or CD8+ clones, lacked an assignable naive or memory phenotype.

Germline V CDR1 and CDR2: SGHRS, YFSETQ. Trimming left V 5 bases short and J 7 bases short, with 16 bases between. The CDR3 contains 15 residues. Turning to this clone: The antigen is not known.

Using immunoSEQ multiplex PCR, the repertoire was profiled, and TCRdb retains in-frame clones only, with some absent. The data contain fewer than 15,000 clones, about 43% of them singletons. It was at 37°C and for five to seven days that the mixed lymphocyte reaction cells were cocultured. This TCR was sampled from a human donor in good health; the cells came from an allogeneic mixed lymphocyte reaction. Some clones in this sample may be carry-over from other donors' samples. This chain connects TRBV5-1 to TRBJ1-6; weak D call: TRBD1 (5 bases). The sequenced sample was CFSE-low (dividing) CD4+ T cells sorted from an allogeneic mixed lymphocyte reaction. CDR3 in amino acids: CASSYSGGTNSPLHF. In nucleotides, the CDR3 is TGCGCCAGCAGTTATTCTGGGGGAACAAATTCACCCCTCCACTTT.